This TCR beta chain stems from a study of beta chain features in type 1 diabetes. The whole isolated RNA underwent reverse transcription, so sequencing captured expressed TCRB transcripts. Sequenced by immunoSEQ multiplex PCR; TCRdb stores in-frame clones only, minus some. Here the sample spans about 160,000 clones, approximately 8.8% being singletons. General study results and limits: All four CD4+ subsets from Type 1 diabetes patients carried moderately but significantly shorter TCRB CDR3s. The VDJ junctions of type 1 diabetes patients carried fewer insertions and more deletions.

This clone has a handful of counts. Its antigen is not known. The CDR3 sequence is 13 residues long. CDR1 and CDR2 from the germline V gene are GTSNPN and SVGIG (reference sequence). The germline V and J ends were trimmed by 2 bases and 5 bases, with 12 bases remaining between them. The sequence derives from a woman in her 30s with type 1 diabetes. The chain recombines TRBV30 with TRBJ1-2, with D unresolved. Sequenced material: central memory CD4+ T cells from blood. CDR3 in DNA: TGTGCCTGGAGTTTTAGAGGAGGTTATGGCTACACCTTC. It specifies CAWSFRGGYGYTF.